These 7 T cell receptor beta chains share one sample of origin, sequenced in a study of beta chain features in type 1 diabetes. Of the isolated RNA, all was reverse transcribed, and so the sequenced material was expressed TCRB transcripts. The data were produced by immunoSEQ multiplex PCR, yet TCRdb's version contains in-frame clones alone and is incomplete. Here the sample spans about 930,000 clones, 17% being singletons. Sequenced: naive CD4+ T cells from blood. The origin of the receptors is a woman aged 18-29 years in good health.

The chain combines TRBV7-2 with TRBJ2-7; 7 bases are a match to TRBD2. CDR1 SGHTA and CDR2 FQGNSA come from the germline V gene. J lost 4 bases, V lost 5 bases, and 14 bases had no gene match. CDR3 length: 16 amino acids. The CDR3 here is CASSQVAGEGLYEQYF. In DNA form, the CDR3 reads TGTGCCAGCAGCCAAGTCGCCGGGGAGGGCCTTTACGAGCAGTACTTC.

This clone showed up just a few times. V gene TRBV28 combines with J gene TRBJ2-1; 10 nucleotides line up with TRBD2. The germline V gene encodes CDR1 MDHEN and CDR2 SYDVKM. The CDR3 length is 14 residues. V trimming: 5 bases; J trimming: 7 bases; junction bases outside the gene matches: 5. DNA of the CDR3: TGTGCCAGCAGTCAAGCGGGAGGGGGAAATGAGCAGTTCTTC. Its translation: CASSQAGGGNEQFF.

The chain employs TRBV7-2 and TRBJ2-3, with TRBD2 as a possible D gene (6 bases). CDR1 and CDR2 (germline): SGHTA, FQGNSA. The CDR3 loop spans 18 amino acids. V was cut by 5 bases and J by 5 bases, with 26 bases left in between. CDR3 sequence: CASSPLGASVARGDTQYF. The DNA for the CDR3 is TGTGCCAGCAGCCCCCTGGGAGCTAGCGTCGCGAGGGGAGATACGCAGTATTTT.

The rearrangement uses TRBV2 and TRBJ2-7; TRBD1 matches at 9 bases. With V trimmed by 5 bases and J by 6 bases, 8 bases remained unmatched. This CDR3 region has 14 residues. Germline CDR1 is SNHLY and CDR2 is FYNNEI. The CDR3 bases are TGTGCCAGCAGTAAACAGGGGGCGAGGAGCGAGCAGTACTTC. It encodes CASSKQGARSEQYF. Based on the CDR3 plus reference TRBV2 and TRBJ2-7, the full variable domain is EPEVTQTPSHQVTQMGQEVILRCVPISNHLYFYWYRQILGQKVEFLVSFYNNEISEKSEIFDDQFSVERPDGSNFTLKIRSTKLEDSAMYFCASSKQGARSEQYFGPGTRLTVT.

This clone turned up a few times. The rearrangement uses TRBV7-9 and TRBJ1-1, with no clear D. Germline CDR1 reads SEHNR; CDR2 reads FQNEAQ (reference sequence). The CDR3 length is 13 residues. V was pared by 2 bases and J by 11 bases, with 15 bases between. The CDR3 bases are TGTGCCAGCAGCTTACTTCAGGTCGAGTCGGCTTTCTTT. This encodes CASSLLQVESAFF.

The CDR3 sequence: CASSLLRNTGELFF. The CDR3 DNA reads TGTGCCAGCAGCTTATTGCGGAACACCGGGGAGCTGTTTTTT. V usage is TRBV7-2 and J usage is TRBJ2-2, with D unresolved. CDR3 length equals 14 residues. Germline-derived CDR1 and CDR2 are SGHTA and FQGNSA. V was trimmed by 2 bases and J by 1 base, leaving 5 bases between them.

A few counts support this clone. This chain joins TRBV18 and TRBJ2-1; D remains ambiguous. Germline V gene data show CDR1 as KGHSH and CDR2 as LQKENI. This CDR3 comprises 13 residues. Trimming cost V 4 bases and J 8 bases, with 12 bases left between them. CDR3 sequence: CASSRYSNYEQFF. The CDR3, as DNA: TGTGCCAGCTCACGGTATAGCAACTATGAGCAGTTCTTC.